This T cell receptor beta chain stems from a study of CD8 T cells in ankylosing spondylitis. One entry per CDR3 protein, called by TCRdb with MiXCR from the 5' RACE reads. The table includes under 250,000 distinct CDR3 sequences, approximately 7.6% detected once. In its sample, this clonotype was seen many times. Germline V gene sequence: CDR1 SGHDN, CDR2 FVKESK. The CDR3 length is 17 residues. The V and J ends lost 0 bases and 0 bases respectively, with 15 bases between them. The sequence was obtained from a female donor with ankylosing spondylitis or in good health (not recorded which). This chain connects TRBV14 to TRBJ2-7, with D possibly being TRBD2 (5 bases). Sequencing used blood, either unsorted or a sorted T cell fraction (not recorded which). The DNA of the CDR3 is TGTGCCAGCAGCCAAGATATTAGCCCGGGGTACTCCTACGAGCAGTACTTC. It encodes CASSQDISPGYSYEQYF.